This is a list of T cell receptor beta chains from one sample in a study of T cells after yellow fever vaccination. TCRdb independently ran MiXCR on the 5' RACE reads; one entry per CDR3 protein. The table shows 400,000 to 650,000 distinct CDR3 sequences, with 20% to 25% occurring only once. The sample here was PBMCs, taken approximately 22 days after the first yellow fever vaccination. These receptors all come from a man between 18 and 29 years old who received the YFV17D yellow fever vaccine. Each CDR3 is given with its conserved first and last residue. Fields, in order: V gene, D gene, J gene, CDR3 protein. The D gene is left open where the match is weak.

TRBV5-1	TRBD2	TRBJ2-1	CASGYPSGGTYNEQFF
TRBV7-8	NA	TRBJ2-5	CASSFGEQETQYF
TRBV12-3/TRBV12-4	NA	TRBJ1-1	CASSSGQFEAFF
TRBV20-1	NA	TRBJ2-5	CSARVVEQETQYF
TRBV4-1	TRBD1	TRBJ2-1	CASSDRTGAYPNEQFF
TRBV15	TRBD2	TRBJ2-2	CATSRDHRGGASGELFF
TRBV20-1	NA	TRBJ2-7	CSASWGTYEQYF
TRBV18	NA	TRBJ2-7	CASSPPGLNYEQYF
TRBV4-3	NA	TRBJ1-5	CASRRHYSNQPQHF
TRBV14	TRBD2	TRBJ2-2	CASSRLAGGTTGELFF
TRBV24-1	NA	TRBJ1-2	CATGAKGYTF
TRBV24-1	TRBD1	TRBJ1-2	CATSDRVSGTGGIGYTF
TRBV6-1	NA	TRBJ2-2	CASARGPNTGELFF
TRBV11-1	NA	TRBJ2-1	CASNREVWDEQFF
TRBV12-5	NA	TRBJ1-2	CASVNPEADYGYTF
TRBV12-3/TRBV12-4	NA	TRBJ1-4	CASSWQTSWEKLFF
TRBV12-3/TRBV12-4	NA	TRBJ1-5	CASSFGQPQHF
TRBV11-2	NA	TRBJ2-1	CASRSLSSEQFF
TRBV12-3/TRBV12-4	NA	TRBJ1-2	CASSLALRGEGYTF
TRBV7-6	NA	TRBJ1-1	CASSLESPGYTEAFF
TRBV25-1	TRBD1	TRBJ2-5	CASSVSGTEETQYF
TRBV7-2	NA	TRBJ2-3	CASTEVGARTDTQYF
TRBV6-2/TRBV6-3	NA	TRBJ2-5	CASSYLRGPQLGETQYF
TRBV21-1	NA	TRBJ1-1	CASSSPTGTMTEAFF
TRBV7-2	TRBD1	TRBJ1-1	CASRLGQGNTEAFF
TRBV6-1	NA	TRBJ2-5	CASSPSGAAQETQYF
TRBV4-3	NA	TRBJ2-3	CASSQSRLWGTQYF
TRBV3-1	NA	TRBJ2-1	CASSQEGQPPYNEQFF
TRBV6-1	NA	TRBJ1-2	CASSRVVREGVANYGYTF
TRBV5-1	NA	TRBJ2-5	CASSLGLYQETQYF
TRBV24-1	TRBD1	TRBJ2-5	CATSPGGLETQYF
TRBV5-6	NA	TRBJ2-7	CASSSNPWTGKYYEQYF
TRBV28	TRBD1	TRBJ1-2	CASSSRQGINYGYTF
TRBV28	NA	TRBJ2-2	CASSLWGNGELFF
TRBV9	NA	TRBJ1-5	CASSLRPGGNQPQHF
TRBV6-2/TRBV6-3	NA	TRBJ2-1	CAISVVLRGTYNEQFF
TRBV7-2	TRBD1	TRBJ2-2	CASSFRDRVTGELFF
TRBV6-2/TRBV6-3	NA	TRBJ1-1	CASSPVRRGANTEAFF
TRBV7-3	TRBD2	TRBJ2-5	CASSLTGGAGETQYF
TRBV3-1	NA	TRBJ2-7	CASSPGAYEQYF